This record concerns one TCR beta chain sequence. Its antigen is as yet unknown. This sample is part of a study of T cells in Graves' hyperthyroidism and ophthalmopathy. Regarding the study as a whole: Blood also showed most of the thyroid clonotypes that were expanded above 0.001.

Using RNA transcripts as the source, TCR beta CDR3 regions were amplified. Researchers ran a first-round RT-PCR on the TCR CDR3 using the HTBI primer set. A single record per CDR3 protein comes from TCRdb applying MiXCR to the multiplex PCR reads. The sample contains roughly 530,000 distinct CDR3 sequences, roughly a sixth of which appear only once. The CDR3 has 16 residues. Per the germline V gene, CDR1 is MGHDK and CDR2 is SYGVNS. V dropped 6 bases and J dropped 2; count of bases not matched to a gene: 10. Specimen: blood. The source of this sequence is a young woman with Graves' ophthalmopathy. The chain joins TRBV25-1 to TRBJ2-1; TRBD2 matches at 7 bases. The CDR3 DNA reads as TGTGCCAGCAGCCAAGGAGGGCTAGCGGCCTACAATGAGCAGTTCTTC. As protein: CASSQGGLAAYNEQFF. The full variable domain, rest sourced from reference TRBV25-1 and TRBJ2-1, is EADIYQTPRYLVIGTGKKITLECSQTMGHDKMYWYQQDPGMELHLIHYSYGVNSTEKGDLSSESTVSRIRTEHFPLTLESARPSHTSQYLCASSQGGLAAYNEQFFGPGTRLTVL.